Listed here are 14 T cell receptor beta chains from one sample, sequenced in a study of blood T cell repertoires in COVID-19. The method was immunoSEQ multiplex PCR; TCRdb's version includes in-frame clones alone and lacks a portion of them. The sample has 200,000 to 300,000 clones, 75% to 90% seen once. The sample was peripheral blood. The receptors were sampled from a woman aged 40 to 55 with acute or convalescent COVID-19.

The rearrangement links TRBV18 to TRBJ1-4; no definite D call. The CDR3 extends over 12 amino acids. The germline CDR1 and CDR2 sequences are KGHSH and LQKENI. V was shortened by 4 bases and J by 6 bases, with 6 bases between the two germline ends. The CDR3 nucleotides are TGTGCCAGCTCACTAGGAGATGAAAAACTGTTTTTT. This encodes CASSLGDEKLFF.

The chain has TRBV9 and TRBJ2-2; 9 bases agree with TRBD1. The germline V gene has CDR1 SGDLS and CDR2 YYNGEE. V shed 3 bases, J shed 5 bases, and the junction held 8 bases outside the gene matches. The CDR3 extends over 16 amino acids. DNA for the CDR3: TGTGCCAGCAGCGGACCGGGACAGGGAAGTACCGGGGAGCTGTTTTTT. Amino acids: CASSGPGQGSTGELFF.

The rearrangement joins TRBV6-6 to TRBJ1-1; no firm D call. Trimming cost V 8 bases and J 8 bases, with 15 bases left between them. The CDR3 contains 12 residues. Germline V gives CDR1 MNHNY, CDR2 SVGAGI (reference sequence). The CDR3 loop is CASLGEHNEAFF. CDR3 DNA: TGTGCCAGCCTTGGAGAACACAACGAAGCTTTCTTT.

V gene TRBV6-1 combines with J gene TRBJ2-3; D is undetermined. The ends were cut back, 3 bases at V and 4 bases at J, with 11 bases in the middle. The CDR3 loop spans 14 amino acids. Germline CDR1 reads MNHNS; CDR2 reads SASEGT. Written as DNA, the CDR3 is TGTGCCAGCAGTGAGCGGTCTCCTTCAGATACGCAGTATTTT. It specifies CASSERSPSDTQYF.

This sequence joins TRBV5-8 and TRBJ1-2, with TRBD1 matching over 8 bases. The CDR3 has 16 residues. Germline CDR1 SGHTS, CDR2 YDEGEE. The J segment lost 1 base and the V segment lost 4 bases, leaving 9 bases of the junction unmatched. The CDR3 region has the DNA TGTGCCAGCAGCGAACCGGACAGGGTACTTAACTATGGCTACACCTTC. Protein sequence: CASSEPDRVLNYGYTF.

This clone was recorded only once. The V gene is TRBV4-2, the J gene TRBJ2-1, with D maybe TRBD2 (5 bases). CDR1 LGHNA and CDR2 YNFKEQ come from the germline V gene. The CDR3 has 16 residues. V dropped 1 base and J dropped 2 bases, with 12 bases sitting between them. CDR3 DNA sequence: TGTGCCAGCAGCCAAGCCCTTGCGGGTCCCTACAATGAGCAGTTCTTC. It specifies CASSQALAGPYNEQFF.

In this sample, this clone turned up a few times. The V gene is TRBV2, the J gene TRBJ1-2; no firm D call. CDR1 SNHLY and CDR2 FYNNEI come from the germline V gene. This CDR3 spans 14 amino acids. The V end was cut by 1 base, the J end by 4 bases, with 10 bases between. The CDR3 protein is CASSEGRSFYGYTF. The CDR3 DNA follows: TGTGCCAGCAGTGAAGGGCGGAGCTTCTATGGCTACACCTTC.

V and J are TRBV2 and TRBJ1-2; possible D gene TRBD1, 5 bases. Germline lookup yields CDR1 SNHLY and CDR2 FYNNEI. V lost 11 bases and J 4 bases, leaving 23 bases between the germline ends. The CDR3 runs 15 residues. The CDR3 nucleotides read TGTGCCCACGAAGGGGCGCGATATCTAGGCTATGGCTACACCTTC. This sequence encodes CAHEGARYLGYGYTF.

The CDR3 sequence is CASSLASGYQETQYF. The CDR3, as DNA: TGCGCCAGCAGCTTGGCCTCCGGGTACCAAGAGACCCAGTACTTC. V usage is TRBV5-1 and J usage is TRBJ2-5, with D unresolved. The CDR3 is 15 residues long. From germline, CDR1 is SGHRS and CDR2 YFSETQ. Deletions cut 0 bases from V and 0 bases from J, with 9 bases between. Complete variable domain (other parts from reference TRBV5-1 and TRBJ2-5): KAGVTQTPRYLIKTRGQQVTLSCSPISGHRSVSWYQQTPGQGLQFLFEYFSETQRNKGNFPGRFSGRQFSNSRSEMNVSTLELGDSALYLCASSLASGYQETQYFGPGTRLLVL.

This clone turned up a few times. The chain is built from TRBV2 and TRBJ1-1; 9 bases match TRBD1. In germline, CDR1 is SNHLY, CDR2 FYNNEI. CDR3 length equals 12 residues. The J segment lost 12 bases and the V segment lost 6 bases, leaving 8 bases of the junction unmatched. The CDR3 nucleotides are TGTGCCAGCAGACCAAGACAGGGGGTGACTTTCTTT. Translation gives CASRPRQGVTFF.

This clone was seen a handful of times. The rearrangement uses TRBV6-2 or TRBV6-3 and TRBJ2-2, with TRBD2 matching over 11 bases. The CDR3 totals 16 residues. V dropped 2 bases and J dropped 7; count of bases not matched to a gene: 6. Looked up from germline, CDR1 is MNHEY and CDR2 is SVGEGT. This CDR3 is CASSYPGLAAGGELFF. The CDR3 DNA reads as TGTGCCAGCAGTTACCCGGGACTAGCGGCCGGCGGGGAGCTGTTTTTT.

This clone occurred once. The chain has TRBV6-5 and TRBJ1-3; tentatively, D is TRBD1 (6 bases). In germline, CDR1 is MNHEY, CDR2 SVGAGI. The CDR3 is 12 residues long. The CDR3 DNA reads as TGTGCAGAACAGGGCTCAGGAAACACCATATATTTT. Translated: CAEQGSGNTIYF.

The rearrangement uses TRBV3-1 (or the pseudogene TRBV3-2) and TRBJ1-2; tentative D call: TRBD1 (6 bases). The CDR3 contains 13 residues. The V end lost 0 bases, the J end lost 9 bases, and 11 bases lay between the germline ends. Germline-derived CDR1 and CDR2 are LGHDT and YNNKEL (reference sequence). The CDR3 sequence is CASSQEQGRSYTF. The CDR3, as DNA: TGTGCCAGCAGCCAAGAACAGGGTAGGAGCTACACCTTC.

V gene TRBV19 combines with J gene TRBJ1-5; no clear D. V was trimmed by 5 bases and J by 7 bases, leaving 18 bases between them. Germline CDR1 and CDR2: LNHDA and SQIVND (reference sequence). CDR3 size: 15 residues. The CDR3 nucleotides are TGTGCCAGTAGTCAGTCACTACGGCAGTTGCAGCCCCAGCATTTT. It codes for CASSQSLRQLQPQHF.